Following are 10 T cell receptor beta chains from one sample sequenced in a study of blood T cell repertoires in COVID-19. Clones were sequenced by immunoSEQ multiplex PCR, and TCRdb holds only the in-frame ones, with some missing. The sample has 250,000 or so clones, over 75% seen once. Sequencing was carried out using PBMCs or T cells enriched from blood (not recorded which). The source is a woman between 35 and 50 years old who had been exposed to COVID-19.

This clone was seen just once. CDR3 sequence reads: CASSRKGGLGGYTF. CDR3 in DNA: TGCGCCAGCAGTCGAAAGGGGGGGCTGGGCGGCTACACCTTC. This chain joins TRBV23-1 and TRBJ1-2, with D tentatively TRBD1 (6 bases). TRBV23-1 is annotated as an ORF whose role is uncertain. The CDR3 totals 14 residues. V lost 4 bases and J lost 8, with 17 bases in between.

This chain connects TRBV19 to TRBJ2-3, with D uncertain. The CDR3 totals 14 residues. CDR1 is LNHDA and CDR2 is SQIVND in the germline V gene (reference sequence). The germline V and J ends were trimmed by 2 bases and 4 bases, with 10 bases remaining between them. The CDR3: CASSIYSGSDTQYF. The CDR3 bases are TGTGCCAGTAGTATATATTCAGGCTCAGATACGCAGTATTTT. Variable domain in full (rest from reference TRBV19 and TRBJ2-3): DGGITQSPKYLFRKEGQNVTLSCEQNLNHDAMYWYRQDPGQGLRLIYYSQIVNDFQKGDIAEGYSVSREKKESFPLTVTSAQKNPTAFYLCASSIYSGSDTQYFGPGTRLTVL.

As to this clone: The junction shows a germline mismatch at one end, possibly a read error. The chain links TRBV25-1 to TRBJ1-1, with TRBD1 matching over 9 bases. The germline gives CDR1 MGHDK, CDR2 SYGVNS. This CDR3 region has 15 residues. Written as DNA, the CDR3 is TGTGCCAGCAGTGCTCACGGGACAGGGAACCCTGAAGCTTTCTTT. As protein: CASSAHGTGNPEAFF.

The CDR3 nucleotides read TGTGCCAGCAGCGCAGACGGGATCAATCAGCCCCAGCATTTT. This encodes CASSADGINQPQHF. J is TRBJ1-5 and V is TRBV9, with no clear D. V dropped 3 bases and J dropped 3 bases, with 10 bases sitting between them. Per germline, CDR1 SGDLS and CDR2 YYNGEE. The CDR3 loop spans 14 amino acids.

This clone has a single count. The V and J genes are TRBV2 and TRBJ1-2; D is possibly TRBD1 (6 bases). This CDR3 comprises 14 residues. V lost 3 bases to trimming and J lost 8 bases, with 16 bases between them. CDR1 is SNHLY, CDR2 FYNNEI, per germline. DNA for the CDR3: TGTGCCAGCAGTGACCGGACAGCCCTGGGAGGCTACACCTTC. The encoded protein is CASSDRTALGGYTF.

Note on this clone: The junction does not match germline at one end; this may be a read error. The V call is TRBV5-1, the J call TRBJ2-1, with 9 positions matching TRBD2. The CDR3 is made up of 14 amino acids. CDR1 and CDR2 from the germline V gene are SGHRS and YFSETQ. The chain's CDR3 is CASTGGRAENEQFF. The CDR3 DNA follows: TGTGCCAGCACCGGCGGGAGGGCCGAGAATGAGCAGTTCTTC. Combining the CDR3 with reference TRBV5-1 and TRBJ2-1 gives the whole variable domain KAGVTQTPRYLIKTRGQQVTLSCSPISGHRSVSWYQQTPGQGLQFLFEYFSETQRNKGNFPGRFSGRQFSNSRSEMNVSTLELGDSALYLCASTGGRAENEQFFGPGTRLTVL.

J is TRBJ2-7 and V is TRBV12-3 or TRBV12-4; D is undetermined. CDR3 length: 13 residues. The V and J ends lost 5 bases and 2 bases respectively, with 10 bases between them. The CDR3 protein is CASSPDFTYEQYV. In nucleotides, the CDR3 is TGTGCCAGCAGTCCTGACTTTACCTACGAGCAGTACGTC.

This clone was counted a single time. This chain links TRBV28 with TRBJ1-1; D remains ambiguous. This CDR3 contains 14 residues. Germline lookup yields CDR1 MDHEN and CDR2 SYDVKM. V shed 2 bases and J shed 4 bases, with 11 bases lying between them. The CDR3 region is CASSLGRSGTEAFF. The DNA of the CDR3 is TGTGCCAGCAGTTTAGGTAGGAGTGGCACTGAAGCTTTCTTT.

Regarding this clone: Other DNA sequences in this sample translate to the same CDR3. The chain employs TRBV9 and TRBJ2-3; a weak D match, TRBD1 (5 bases). Germline CDR1 and CDR2: SGDLS and YYNGEE. V lost 0 bases to trimming and J lost 3 bases, with 5 bases between them. The CDR3 contains 13 residues. CDR3 in amino acids: CASSVAGTDTQYF. CDR3 DNA sequence: TGTGCCAGCAGCGTAGCAGGGACAGATACGCAGTATTTT. The full variable domain, completed using reference TRBV9 and TRBJ2-3, is DSGVTQTPKHLITATGQRVTLRCSPRSGDLSVYWYQQSLDQGLQFLIQYYNGEERAKGNILERFSAQQFPDLHSELNLSSLELGDSALYFCASSVAGTDTQYFGPGTRLTVL.

The chain employs TRBV11-1 and TRBJ1-1; the D gene is possibly TRBD1 (5 bases). V shed 0 bases and J shed 1 base, with 9 bases lying between them. The length of the CDR3 is 15 residues. In germline, CDR1 is SGHAT, CDR2 FQDESV (reference sequence). The CDR3 sequence: CASSLASGTNTEAFF. The CDR3 DNA follows: TGTGCCAGCAGCTTAGCAAGCGGGACGAACACTGAAGCTTTCTTT. The complete variable domain, with remaining parts taken from reference TRBV11-1 and TRBJ1-1, reads EAEVAQSPRYKITEKSQAVAFWCDPISGHATLYWYRQILGQGPELLVQFQDESVVDDSQLPKDRFSAERLKGVDSTLKIQPAELGDSAMYLCASSLASGTNTEAFFGQGTRLTVV.